These 27 T cell receptor beta chains originate from one sample sequenced in a study of cytomegalovirus exposure and HLA in healthy donors. The assay was immunoSEQ multiplex PCR, and TCRdb's table has in-frame clones only and misses some. This sample has over 65,000 clones, with 94% found just once. What was sequenced was PBMCs. The receptors were sampled from a woman aged 18-30 years in good health and CMV-seropositive.

V and J are TRBV6-1 and TRBJ2-5; a possible D gene is TRBD2 (5 bases). The germline CDR1 and CDR2 sequences are MNHNS and SASEGT. There are 12 residues in the CDR3. Trimming took 7 bases from V and 7 from J, leaving 13 bases between them. Here the CDR3 DNA reads TGTGCCAGCATCGACGAACGGGGGACCCAGTACTTC. As protein: CASIDERGTQYF.

The chain is built from TRBV4-2 and TRBJ1-1; D perhaps matches TRBD1 (5 bases). Per the germline V gene, CDR1 is LGHNA and CDR2 is YNFKEQ. V gave up 11 bases and J gave up 2 bases, with 18 bases separating them. This CDR3 has 14 amino acids. CDR3 sequence: CASRDYWGNTEAFF. Here the CDR3 DNA reads TGTGCCTCCAGGGATTATTGGGGAAACACTGAAGCTTTCTTT.

The chain carries TRBV20-1 and TRBJ1-1; D remains unclear. CDR3 length equals 11 residues. V was shortened by 5 bases and J by 4 bases, with 8 bases between the two germline ends. Germline assignment: CDR1 DFQATT and CDR2 SNEGSKA (reference sequence). The CDR3 protein is CSAGQVTEAFF. CDR3 nucleotide sequence: TGCAGTGCTGGCCAGGTCACTGAAGCTTTCTTT.

The table lists this clone with a few counts. This rearrangement joins TRBV5-8 to TRBJ1-3, with 7 bases fitting TRBD1. This CDR3 region has 16 residues. Germline assignment: CDR1 SGHTS and CDR2 YDEGEE. The V segment lost 2 bases and the J segment 0 bases; nucleotides outside the gene matches: 5. CDR3 nucleotide sequence: TGTGCCAGCAGCTTCGGCAGGGGGTACTCTGGAAACACCATATATTTT. This codes for CASSFGRGYSGNTIYF.

CDR3 protein: CASSVGQGAPYGYTF. The CDR3 DNA is TGTGCCAGCAGCGTGGGACAGGGGGCCCCCTATGGCTACACCTTC. V and J are TRBV5-6 and TRBJ1-2; 12 bases map to TRBD1. CDR1 SGHDT and CDR2 YYEEEE come from the germline V gene. Trimming cost V 4 bases and J 4 bases; bases outside gene matches: 5. The CDR3 runs 15 residues.

V usage is TRBV4-3 and J usage is TRBJ1-2; no firm D call. Trimming took 0 bases from V and 2 from J, leaving 10 bases between them. The length of the CDR3 is 15 residues. Germline lookup yields CDR1 LGHNA and CDR2 YSLEER. The CDR3 nucleotides are TGCGCCAGCAGCCAAGATCGGTTCCACAACTATGGCTACACCTTC. This sequence encodes CASSQDRFHNYGYTF.

This clone was counted a single time. The rearrangement joins TRBV7-9 to TRBJ2-1; 7 nucleotides match TRBD2. J lost 7 bases, V lost 4 bases, and 7 bases had no gene match. Germline loops: CDR1 SEHNR, CDR2 FQNEAQ (reference sequence). The CDR3 is 14 residues long. CDR3 sequence: CASSSSGTKNEQFF. CDR3 sequence (DNA): TGTGCCAGCAGCTCCTCCGGGACTAAGAATGAGCAGTTCTTC.

The J gene is TRBJ1-3, the V gene TRBV7-9, with D possibly being TRBD1 (6 bases). The CDR3 spans 14 residues. Trimming removed 5 bases at V and 8 bases at J, with 16 bases between. CDR1 is SEHNR, CDR2 FQNEAQ, per germline (reference sequence). The DNA for the CDR3 is TGTGCCAGCAGCCTCTCGGACAGAGCAGACACCATATATTTT. It specifies CASSLSDRADTIYF.

V gene TRBV7-8 combines with J gene TRBJ2-2; a possible D gene is TRBD1 (6 bases). The V end lost 0 bases, the J end lost 1 base, and 18 bases lay between the germline ends. The CDR3 covers 19 residues. Germline V CDR1 and CDR2: SGHVS, FQNEAQ. The CDR3, as DNA: TGTGCCAGCAGCTTAGCGACGGACAGCAAGCTAGAGAACACCGGGGAGCTGTTTTTT. Translating gives CASSLATDSKLENTGELFF.

CDR3: CASSEAPGSSYEQYF. DNA of the CDR3: TGCGCCAGCAGCGAAGCGCCCGGGAGCTCCTACGAGCAGTACTTC. The V and J genes are TRBV4-3 and TRBJ2-7, with D possibly matching TRBD2 (6 bases). Deletions cut 5 bases from V and 0 bases from J, with 14 bases between. The germline V gene has CDR1 LGHNA and CDR2 YSLEER. The CDR3 is 15 residues long.

The gene calls are TRBV11-2 and TRBJ1-2; 8 bases line up with TRBD1. Germline lookup yields CDR1 SGHAT and CDR2 FQNNGV. CDR3 length: 16 amino acids. V lost 5 bases and J lost 6; bases outside the gene matches: 14. The CDR3 nucleotides are TGTGCCAGCAGCATAGGGGTGGGCAGGGGGCAGGATGGCTACACCTTC. This translates into CASSIGVGRGQDGYTF. The variable domain in full, with the rest retrieved from reference TRBV11-2 and TRBJ1-2, is EAGVAQSPRYKIIEKRQSVAFWCNPISGHATLYWYQQILGQGPKLLIQFQNNGVVDDSQLPKDRFSAERLKGVDSTLKIQPAKLEDSAVYLCASSIGVGRGQDGYTFGSGTRLTVV.

V usage is TRBV20-1 and J usage is TRBJ2-2; no definite D call. This CDR3 region has 11 residues. With 0 bases removed from V and 8 bases from J, the gap between germline ends came to 4 bases. Germline V gene sequence: CDR1 DFQATT, CDR2 SNEGSKA (reference sequence). CDR3 protein: CSARDRGELFF. DNA of the CDR3: TGCAGTGCTAGAGACCGGGGGGAGCTGTTTTTT.

The rearrangement uses TRBV19 and TRBJ2-5, with 10 bases fitting TRBD1. V lost 2 bases to trimming and J lost 5 bases; unmatched junction nucleotides: 5. CDR3 length: 15 residues. Germline values: CDR1 LNHDA, CDR2 SQIVND (reference sequence). The CDR3 sequence: CASSIRQGAVETQYF. CDR3 nucleotide sequence: TGTGCCAGTAGTATACGACAGGGGGCGGTGGAGACCCAGTACTTC.

A single count supports this clone. The V and J genes are TRBV6-1 and TRBJ1-4, with D unclear. Trimming removed 7 bases at V and 8 bases at J, with 14 bases between. The germline CDR1 and CDR2 sequences are MNHNS and SASEGT. The CDR3 has 13 residues. CDR3 DNA sequence: TGTGCCAGCATCACTAACGGCGCGGAAAAACTGTTTTTT. Protein: CASITNGAEKLFF.

This clone is a singleton in its sample. V gene TRBV14 combines with J gene TRBJ2-7, with 7 bases aligning to TRBD2. Trimming removed 1 base from V and 0 bases from J; junction bases left unmatched: 3. Germline loops: CDR1 SGHDN, CDR2 FVKESK. This CDR3 is built from 15 residues. CDR3 amino acids: CASSQVRGNSYEQYF. The CDR3 region has the DNA TGTGCCAGCAGCCAAGTGCGGGGGAACTCCTACGAGCAGTACTTC.

The rearrangement uses TRBV5-6 and TRBJ2-7; perhaps TRBD1 as D (6 bases). The CDR3 contains 13 residues. Trimming removed 3 bases at V and 3 bases at J, with 10 bases between. CDR1 is SGHDT and CDR2 is YYEEEE in the germline V gene. The CDR3 DNA sequence: TGTGCCAGCAGCTCCACAGGGAACTACGAGCAGTACTTC. It translates to CASSSTGNYEQYF.

As DNA, the CDR3 is TGCGCCAGCAGCTTGGACGGGTTCGGGTCCGGGGAGCTGTTTTTT. Protein product: CASSLDGFGSGELFF. The chain has TRBV5-1 and TRBJ2-2, with unresolved D. With 0 bases removed from V and 6 bases from J, the gap between germline ends came to 12 bases. Germline V gives CDR1 SGHRS, CDR2 YFSETQ. CDR3 size: 15 residues. Based on the CDR3 plus reference TRBV5-1 and TRBJ2-2, the full variable domain is KAGVTQTPRYLIKTRGQQVTLSCSPISGHRSVSWYQQTPGQGLQFLFEYFSETQRNKGNFPGRFSGRQFSNSRSEMNVSTLELGDSALYLCASSLDGFGSGELFFGEGSRLTVL.

Worth noting for this clone: The junction differs from germline at one of its ends, possibly a read error. V is TRBV11-2 and J is TRBJ2-5; the D is unclear. Germline V gene lookup returns CDR1 SGHAT and CDR2 FQNNGV. This CDR3 has 11 residues. The CDR3 region is CASSIDLTQYF. For the CDR3, the DNA is TGTGCCAGCAGCATAGATCTGACCCAGTACTTC.

This clone was recorded once. The chain is built from TRBV29-1 and TRBJ2-5; TRBD2 matches 9 bases. V trimming: 3 bases; J trimming: 4 bases; junction bases outside the gene matches: 12. In germline, CDR1 is SQVTM, CDR2 ANQGSEA. The CDR3 has 16 amino acids. DNA of the CDR3: TGCAGCGTTGATGGGCTAGCGGGATCTGATAGAGAGACCCAGTACTTC. As protein: CSVDGLAGSDRETQYF.

The gene calls are TRBV2 and TRBJ2-6, with TRBD1 as a possible D gene (5 bases). CDR1 and CDR2 from the germline V gene are SNHLY and FYNNEI. Deletions cut 2 bases from V and 2 bases from J, with 13 bases between. CDR3 length: 17 residues. Here the CDR3 reads CASSEIQEPAGANVLTF. CDR3 in DNA: TGTGCCAGCAGTGAAATACAGGAACCGGCTGGGGCCAACGTCCTGACTTTC.

This clone came up once. The gene calls are TRBV5-1 and TRBJ1-1, with a weak D call TRBD1 (5 bases). Germline V gene sequence: CDR1 SGHRS, CDR2 YFSETQ. V was trimmed by 6 bases and J by 0 bases, leaving 12 bases between them. The CDR3 spans 14 residues. The CDR3 region is CASTYGGVNTEAFF. CDR3 DNA: TGCGCCAGCACCTACGGAGGGGTGAACACTGAAGCTTTCTTT. The entire variable domain, with the rest obtained from reference TRBV5-1 and TRBJ1-1, is as follows: KAGVTQTPRYLIKTRGQQVTLSCSPISGHRSVSWYQQTPGQGLQFLFEYFSETQRNKGNFPGRFSGRQFSNSRSEMNVSTLELGDSALYLCASTYGGVNTEAFFGQGTRLTVV.

The CDR3 spells CASSSTGTQDGYTF. The DNA for the CDR3 is TGTGCCAGCAGCTCCACCGGGACACAGGACGGCTACACCTTC. The chain has TRBV11-2 and TRBJ1-2; D is perhaps TRBD1 (6 bases). V was cut by 4 bases and J by 8 bases, with 17 bases left in between. This CDR3 has 14 amino acids. Looked up from germline, CDR1 is SGHAT and CDR2 is FQNNGV.

V usage is TRBV6-1 and J usage is TRBJ2-2, with D possibly matching TRBD1 (6 bases). The CDR3 runs to 18 residues. V was shortened by 0 bases and J by 0 bases, with 14 bases between the two germline ends. Germline V gene sequence: CDR1 MNHNS, CDR2 SASEGT. CDR3 residues: CASSEALLGGANTGELFF. The CDR3 bases are TGTGCCAGCAGTGAAGCGCTTCTTGGGGGCGCGAACACCGGGGAGCTGTTTTTT.

The chain uses TRBV14 and TRBJ1-1; 8 nucleotides agree with TRBD1. Trimming removed 4 bases from V and 0 bases from J; junction bases left unmatched: 4. The CDR3 loop spans 15 amino acids. Germline lookup yields CDR1 SGHDN and CDR2 FVKESK. CDR3 sequence: CASSLWTGMNTEAFF. The CDR3 nucleotides are TGTGCCAGCAGCCTTTGGACAGGGATGAACACTGAAGCTTTCTTT.

The rearrangement links TRBV28 to TRBJ1-1; weak D call: TRBD1 (5 bases). Germline assignment: CDR1 MDHEN and CDR2 SYDVKM. This CDR3 has 14 residues. V was trimmed by 3 bases and J by 1 base, leaving 9 bases between them. The CDR3 nucleotides read TGTGCCAGCAGTTTTCGCGGGGCGAACACTGAAGCTTTCTTT. This translates into CASSFRGANTEAFF.

Concerning this clone: Lacking the conserved final phenylalanine or tryptophan, this CDR3 likely reflects a read error. No DNA is shown, since the ends of the CDR3 on it are uncertain; the CDR3 is the one TCRdb lists. The chain is built from TRBV23-1 and TRBJ2-7; no DNA check was done on the table's D call, TRBD1. TRBV23-1 is marked as an open reading frame, function uncertain. A total of 11 residues make up the CDR3, ends included. The CDR3 loop reads CASSPNRIPDL.

The V gene is TRBV5-1, the J gene TRBJ2-5, with D tentatively TRBD1 (5 bases). Germline V gene data show CDR1 as SGHRS and CDR2 as YFSETQ. The CDR3 runs to 16 residues. Trimming removed 6 bases at V and 0 bases at J, with 18 bases between. The CDR3 DNA reads TGCGCCAGCACCCCAGGGTACGGCAGGAACCAAGAGACCCAGTACTTC. Its translation is CASTPGYGRNQETQYF. The full variable domain, its missing parts supplied by reference TRBV5-1 and TRBJ2-5, is KAGVTQTPRYLIKTRGQQVTLSCSPISGHRSVSWYQQTPGQGLQFLFEYFSETQRNKGNFPGRFSGRQFSNSRSEMNVSTLELGDSALYLCASTPGYGRNQETQYFGPGTRLLVL.